Listed below are T cell receptor beta chains from one sample, sequenced in a study of blood T cell repertoires in COVID-19. The data were produced by immunoSEQ multiplex PCR, yet TCRdb's version contains in-frame clones alone and is incomplete. The sample records roughly 50,000 clones, about nine tenths being singletons. Sequenced material: peripheral blood. Source of these receptors: a woman aged 60-75 years with active COVID-19. The CDR3 runs from the conserved cysteine through the conserved F or W. A D gene is named only where the DNA matches it firmly.

TRBV6-6,TRBJ1-1,TRBD1,CASSSRTGANTEAFF,TGTGCCAGCAGTTCGCGGACAGGGGCAAACACTGAAGCTTTCTTT
TRBV19,TRBJ2-5,NA,CASRTDSWDPKTQYF,TGTGCCAGTAGGACGGACTCCTGGGATCCGAAGACCCAGTACTTC
TRBV28,TRBJ2-1,TRBD1,CASSEQGARRNEQFF,TGTGCCAGCAGCGAACAGGGGGCGAGACGTAATGAGCAGTTCTTC
TRBV5-5,TRBJ1-5,NA,CASSLTGRGAQPQHF,TGTGCCAGCAGCTTAACAGGGAGGGGAGCTCAGCCCCAGCATTTT
TRBV2,TRBJ1-6,NA,CATRGSPRSPLHF,TGTGCCACCAGGGGCAGCCCAAGGTCACCCCTCCACTTT
TRBV3-1/TRBV3-2,TRBJ1-4,TRBD1,CASSRPGQGNEKLFF,TGTGCCAGCAGCAGACCGGGACAGGGTAATGAAAAACTGTTTTTT
TRBV25-1,TRBJ1-1,TRBD1,CASRDRGRNTEAFF,TGTGCCAGCCGGGACAGGGGGAGGAACACTGAAGCTTTCTTT
TRBV10-3,TRBJ2-5,NA,CAISRTEETQYF,TGTGCCATCAGCCGCACGGAAGAGACCCAGTACTTC
TRBV7-9,TRBJ2-1,NA,CASSFNDPVRSGNEQFF,TGTGCCAGCAGCTTCAATGACCCGGTGCGCAGCGGCAATGAGCAGTTCTTC
TRBV12-3/TRBV12-4,TRBJ1-1,NA,CASSFGPAEAFF,TGTGCCAGCAGTTTTGGGCCAGCTGAAGCTTTCTTT